The sample holds one count of the clone carrying this T cell receptor beta chain. The target antigen is unknown. Deletions cut 3 bases from V and 4 bases from J, with 12 bases between. CDR3 size: 14 residues. Germline-derived CDR1 and CDR2 are ENHRY and SYGVKD. Profiling relied on immunoSEQ multiplex PCR, and the TCRdb table lists in-frame clones only, not all of them. The sample consists of 55,000 to 70,000 clones, approximately 83% of them appearing once. Blood was sampled at baseline, cycle 4 day 1, and cycle 7 day 1. The data stem from a study of OX40 agonist ivuxolimab in advanced cancers. Whole-study context: As their treatment, patients were administered ivuxolimab, an agonistic anti-OX40 (CD134) antibody.

Regarding the study as a whole: Not determined was the antigen specificity of the expanded peripheral T cells. The study observed clonal expansion of CD4+ and CD8+ blood T cells by week 6 at 0.1 to 3.0 mg/kg.

This sample comprised CD4+ or CD8+ T cells sorted from blood, obtained in a trial of the OX40 agonist ivuxolimab. The origin of this receptor is an adult with an advanced solid tumor such as melanoma, head and neck, liver or kidney cancer. The rearrangement links TRBV10-3 to TRBJ1-1, with D possibly TRBD1 on 5 matching bases. CDR3 residues: CAISDRVEGTEAFF. The CDR3 DNA reads TGTGCCATCAGTGACAGGGTTGAGGGCACTGAAGCTTTCTTT.